The clone carrying this T cell receptor (beta chain) was seen more than once but under ten times. Antigen unknown. The data belong to a study of identical twins. Study results and caveats: Zero-insertion results could be subject to partial confounding by invariant MAIT and iNKT cells.

TCRdb redid the calling of the 5' RACE reads with MiXCR, one entry per CDR3 protein. The profile shows approximately 210,000 distinct CDR3 sequences, around 6.5% of them singletons. Germline values: CDR1 MNHEY, CDR2 SVGAGI. V was pared by 8 bases and J by 6 bases, with 11 bases between. The CDR3 runs 11 residues. This sample also appeared in a second study, on T cells expressing NK-cell markers.

Sequenced material: CD8+ T cells sorted from blood. This clonotype was sampled from a woman aged 18 to 35 in good health. The V call is TRBV6-5, the J call TRBJ2-7, with D perhaps TRBD2 (5 bases). The CDR3 loop is CASAGVREQYF. CDR3 nucleotide sequence: TGTGCCAGCGCCGGGGTACGCGAGCAGTACTTC.